Sequencing of this T cell receptor (beta chain) was carried out in a study of blood T cell repertoires in COVID-19. The overall study: There were acute and convalescent COVID-19 samples, and they came from the United States, Italy and Spain. Sources were T cells, B-cell-depleted T cells, or PBMCs; the material itself was cDNA or gDNA.

V was cut by 7 bases and J by 0 bases, with 19 bases left in between. This CDR3 contains 18 residues. Per the germline V gene, CDR1 is SEHNR and CDR2 is FQNEAQ (reference sequence). The protocol was immunoSEQ multiplex PCR, while the TCRdb copy is restricted to in-frame clones and leaves out a portion. The table has 200,000 to 250,000 clones, 75% to 90% seen once; the top ten hold under 7%. What was sequenced was peripheral blood. The receptor was derived from a man in his 60s who had recovered from COVID-19. The chain couples TRBV7-9 to TRBJ2-6, with a weak D call TRBD2 (6 bases). CDR3 amino acids: CASNPLEGPSSGANVLTF. As DNA, the CDR3 is TGTGCCAGCAACCCGTTGGAGGGCCCTAGCTCTGGGGCCAACGTCCTGACTTTC.